The 9 T cell receptor beta chains reported below all come from one sample, sequenced in a study of blood T cell repertoires in COVID-19. The assay was immunoSEQ multiplex PCR, and TCRdb's table has in-frame clones only and misses some. This table has some 77,000 clones, roughly 82% appearing once. Sequencing was performed on peripheral blood. The receptors derive from a woman aged 60-75 years with acute or convalescent COVID-19.

The chain has TRBV3-1 (or the pseudogene TRBV3-2) and TRBJ1-2; D is uncertain. This CDR3 comprises 15 residues. The V gene's germline CDR1 is LGHDT and CDR2 YNNKEL (reference sequence). V lost 4 bases and J 4 bases, leaving 16 bases between the germline ends. The CDR3 DNA is TGTGCCAGCAGCCCCCAAGCCCTGGTTAGCTATGGCTACACCTTC. Amino acid sequence: CASSPQALVSYGYTF.

The rearrangement links TRBV19 to TRBJ1-3; D is unclear. Germline-derived CDR1 and CDR2 are LNHDA and SQIVND (reference sequence). The CDR3 length is 15 residues. V was trimmed by 4 bases and J by 0 bases, leaving 10 bases between them. The chain's CDR3 is CASSTGSSSGNTIYF. As DNA, the CDR3 is TGTGCCAGTAGTACAGGATCAAGCTCTGGAAACACCATATATTTT.

The chain has TRBV2 and TRBJ2-5; TRBD1 matches at 11 bases. Losses at the gene ends were 6 bases for V and 4 bases for J; bases not matched to a gene: 10. The CDR3 loop spans 16 amino acids. Germline loops: CDR1 SNHLY, CDR2 FYNNEI. The CDR3 protein is CASRWSGQGVRETQYF. The CDR3, as DNA: TGTGCCAGCAGATGGTCGGGACAGGGGGTAAGAGAGACCCAGTACTTC.

V usage is TRBV29-1 and J usage is TRBJ1-1, with 12 bases fitting TRBD1. Per germline, CDR1 SQVTM and CDR2 ANQGSEA. V was clipped by 6 bases and J by 0 bases; unmatched bases: 5. This CDR3 has 15 residues. The CDR3 DNA reads as TGCAGCGTGGAGGGGACAGGGGGCGTGAACACTGAAGCTTTCTTT. Amino acids: CSVEGTGGVNTEAFF. Using reference TRBV29-1 and TRBJ1-1 for the parts outside the CDR3, the full variable domain is SAVISQKPSRDICQRGTSLTIQCQVDSQVTMMFWYRQQPGQSLTLIATANQGSEATYESGFVIDKFPISRPNLTFSTLTVSNMSPEDSSIYLCSVEGTGGVNTEAFFGQGTRLTVV.

The V and J genes are TRBV2 and TRBJ2-1; TRBD1 is a possible D gene (5 bases). The V gene lost 8 bases and the J gene lost 8 bases, with 16 bases spanning the gap. This CDR3 is 13 amino acids long. Germline V gene lookup returns CDR1 SNHLY and CDR2 FYNNEI. As DNA, the CDR3 is TGTGCCAGCTCGGATAATGGGGCGGATGAGCAGTTCTTC. Amino acid sequence: CASSDNGADEQFF.

The V and J genes are TRBV11-2 and TRBJ1-1; 8 nucleotides agree with TRBD1. The CDR3 runs to 13 residues. Unmatched junction bases numbered 10, after V lost 5 bases and J lost 11 bases. Per germline, CDR1 SGHAT and CDR2 FQNNGV. This CDR3 is CASSPGIRGRAFF. CDR3 nucleotide sequence: TGTGCCAGCAGCCCTGGGATCAGGGGGCGGGCTTTCTTT. The full variable domain, completed using reference TRBV11-2 and TRBJ1-1, is EAGVAQSPRYKIIEKRQSVAFWCNPISGHATLYWYQQILGQGPKLLIQFQNNGVVDDSQLPKDRFSAERLKGVDSTLKIQPAKLEDSAVYLCASSPGIRGRAFFGQGTRLTVV.

This clone has just one count. The CDR3 DNA sequence: TGTGCCAGCAGCCCCGGGACTCTTGTGAATGAGCAGTTCTTC. Its translation is CASSPGTLVNEQFF. J is TRBJ2-1 and V is TRBV7-9, with a possible D match to TRBD2 (6 bases). CDR3 length: 14 amino acids. V shed 5 bases and J shed 7 bases, with 15 bases lying between them. CDR1 is SEHNR, CDR2 FQNEAQ, per germline (reference sequence).

V and J are TRBV5-1 and TRBJ1-3; weak D call: TRBD1 (5 bases). The CDR3 spans 14 residues. Trimming left V 2 bases short and J 0 bases short, with 6 bases between. Germline CDR1 is SGHRS and CDR2 is YFSETQ. The CDR3 spells CASSFDSSGNTIYF. The CDR3 DNA is TGCGCCAGCAGCTTCGACAGCTCTGGAAACACCATATATTTT.

This clone was counted between two and nine times. This chain connects TRBV7-6 to TRBJ2-1; 8 nucleotides line up with TRBD2. V was pared by 1 base and J by 8 bases, with 7 bases of the junction left unmatched. Germline V gene lookup returns CDR1 SGHVS and CDR2 FNYEAQ. The CDR3 is made up of 15 amino acids. CDR3: CASSLESGGFHEQFF. CDR3 nucleotides: TGTGCCAGCAGCTTAGAGAGCGGGGGATTCCATGAGCAGTTCTTC.